Described below is a single TCR beta chain sequence and its context. The target antigen is unknown. The sample comes from a study of shared clonotypes between healthy human individuals. On the study more broadly: Three plates each covered CD4 naive and memory; CD8 naive two, CD8 memory one.

Germline V gene lookup returns CDR1 MGHRA and CDR2 YSYEKL. The CDR3 contains 13 residues. V shed 0 bases and J shed 3 bases, with 4 bases lying between them. Study-level findings and limits: Incompleteness in sorted-subset sequencing, despite large depth, was shown by rarefaction.

The donors, all of them Caucasian adults, lived in Nashville, Tennessee. The method was immunoSEQ multiplex PCR; TCRdb's version includes in-frame clones alone and lacks a portion of them. The sample holds fewer than 850,000 clones, roughly 70% seen once. This sequence joins TRBV4-1 and TRBJ2-3; no firm D call. Input material: memory CD4+ T cells sorted from blood. As to subset: CD45RA-negative fraction. This sequence was found in a woman aged 30 to 39 in good health. The CDR3 region has the DNA TGCGCCAGCAGCCAAGACCTGACAGATACGCAGTATTTT. Protein: CASSQDLTDTQYF.